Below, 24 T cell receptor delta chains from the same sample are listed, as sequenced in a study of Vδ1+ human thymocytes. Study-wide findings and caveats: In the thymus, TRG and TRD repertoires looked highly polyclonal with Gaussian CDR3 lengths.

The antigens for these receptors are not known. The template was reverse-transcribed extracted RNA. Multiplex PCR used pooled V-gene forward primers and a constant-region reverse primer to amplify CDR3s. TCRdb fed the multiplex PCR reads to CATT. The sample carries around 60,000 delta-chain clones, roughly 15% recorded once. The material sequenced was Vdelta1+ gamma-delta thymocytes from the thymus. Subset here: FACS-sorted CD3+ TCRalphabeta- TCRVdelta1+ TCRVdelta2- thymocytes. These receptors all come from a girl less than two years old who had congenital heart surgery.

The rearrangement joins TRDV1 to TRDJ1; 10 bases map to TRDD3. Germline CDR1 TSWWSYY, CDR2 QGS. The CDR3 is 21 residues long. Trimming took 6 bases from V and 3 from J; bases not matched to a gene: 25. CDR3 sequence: CALGPPHRLEWGILNADKLIF. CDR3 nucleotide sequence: TGTGCTCTTGGACCACCCCACCGTTTGGAGTGGGGGATACTTAATGCCGATAAACTCATCTTT.

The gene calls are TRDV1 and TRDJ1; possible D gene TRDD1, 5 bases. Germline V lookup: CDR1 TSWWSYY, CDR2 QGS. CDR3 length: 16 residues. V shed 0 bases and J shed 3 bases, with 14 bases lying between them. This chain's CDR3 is CALGELNSPTADKLIF. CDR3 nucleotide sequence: TGTGCTCTTGGGGAACTCAATAGCCCAACCGCCGATAAACTCATCTTT.

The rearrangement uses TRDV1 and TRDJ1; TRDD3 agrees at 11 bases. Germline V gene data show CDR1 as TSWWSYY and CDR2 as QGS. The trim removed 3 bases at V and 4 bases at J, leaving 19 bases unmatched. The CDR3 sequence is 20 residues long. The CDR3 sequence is CALGEVPTPRPGGYFDKLIF. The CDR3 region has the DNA TGTGCTCTTGGGGAGGTTCCTACGCCCCGGCCTGGGGGATACTTCGATAAACTCATCTTT.

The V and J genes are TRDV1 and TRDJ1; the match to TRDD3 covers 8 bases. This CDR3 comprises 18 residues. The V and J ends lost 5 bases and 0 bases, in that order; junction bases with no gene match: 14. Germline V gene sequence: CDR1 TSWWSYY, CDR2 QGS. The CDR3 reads CALGPYFTGGGYTDKLIF. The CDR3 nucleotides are TGTGCTCTTGGGCCATACTTCACGGGTGGGGGATACACCGATAAACTCATCTTT.

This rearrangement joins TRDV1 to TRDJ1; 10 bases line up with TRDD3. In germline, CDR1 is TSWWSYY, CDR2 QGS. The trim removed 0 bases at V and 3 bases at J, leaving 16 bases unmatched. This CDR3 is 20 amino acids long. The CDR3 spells CALGELWGGYAGEEPDKLIF. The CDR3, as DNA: TGTGCTCTTGGGGAACTGTGGGGGGGATACGCGGGAGAGGAGCCCGATAAACTCATCTTT.

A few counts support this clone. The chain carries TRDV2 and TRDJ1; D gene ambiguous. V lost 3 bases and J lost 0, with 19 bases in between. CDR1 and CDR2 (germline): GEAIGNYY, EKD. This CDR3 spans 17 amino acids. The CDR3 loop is CACDGFAHVQDTDKLIF. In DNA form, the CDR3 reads TGTGCCTGTGACGGCTTCGCCCACGTTCAGGACACCGATAAACTCATCTTT.

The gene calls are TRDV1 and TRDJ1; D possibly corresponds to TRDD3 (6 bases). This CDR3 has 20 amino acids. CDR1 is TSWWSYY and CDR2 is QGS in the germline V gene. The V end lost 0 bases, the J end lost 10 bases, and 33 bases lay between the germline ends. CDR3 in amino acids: CALGELEGLGYKGSRSGLIF. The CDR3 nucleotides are TGTGCTCTTGGGGAACTAGAGGGGCTGGGGTATAAAGGGTCCAGGTCGGGACTCATCTTT.

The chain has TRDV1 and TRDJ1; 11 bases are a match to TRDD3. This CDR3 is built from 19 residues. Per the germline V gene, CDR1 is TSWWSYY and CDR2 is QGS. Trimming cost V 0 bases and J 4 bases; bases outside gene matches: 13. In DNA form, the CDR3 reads TGTGCTCTTGGGGAACTAGGCTTTTCCCCTGGGGGATACCTCGATAAACTCATCTTT. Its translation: CALGELGFSPGGYLDKLIF.

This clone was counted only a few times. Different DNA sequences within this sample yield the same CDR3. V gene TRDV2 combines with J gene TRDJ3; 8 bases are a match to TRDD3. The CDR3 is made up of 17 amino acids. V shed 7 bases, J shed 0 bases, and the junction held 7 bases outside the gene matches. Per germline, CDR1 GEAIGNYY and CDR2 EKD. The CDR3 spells CAWERGYLSWDTRQMFF. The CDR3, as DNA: TGTGCCTGGGAGAGGGGATACCTCTCCTGGGACACCCGACAGATGTTTTTC.

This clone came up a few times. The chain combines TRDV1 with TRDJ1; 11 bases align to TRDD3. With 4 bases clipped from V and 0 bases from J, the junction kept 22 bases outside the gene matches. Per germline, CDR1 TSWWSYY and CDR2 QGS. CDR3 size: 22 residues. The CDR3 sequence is CALGGGGSWPYWGIYYTDKLIF. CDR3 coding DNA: TGTGCTCTTGGGGGCGGAGGGTCCTGGCCGTACTGGGGGATATATTACACCGATAAACTCATCTTT.

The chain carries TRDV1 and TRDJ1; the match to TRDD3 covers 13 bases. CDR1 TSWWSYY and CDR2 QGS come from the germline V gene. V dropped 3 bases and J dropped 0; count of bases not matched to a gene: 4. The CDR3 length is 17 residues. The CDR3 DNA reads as TGTGCTCTTGGGGAGTACTGGGGGATACGTTACACCGATAAACTCATCTTT. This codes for CALGEYWGIRYTDKLIF.

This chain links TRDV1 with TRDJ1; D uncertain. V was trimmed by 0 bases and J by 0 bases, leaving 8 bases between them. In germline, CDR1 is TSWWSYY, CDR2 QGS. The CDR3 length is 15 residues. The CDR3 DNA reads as TGTGCTCTTGGGGAACTTACCCCGTACACCGATAAACTCATCTTT. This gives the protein CALGELTPYTDKLIF.

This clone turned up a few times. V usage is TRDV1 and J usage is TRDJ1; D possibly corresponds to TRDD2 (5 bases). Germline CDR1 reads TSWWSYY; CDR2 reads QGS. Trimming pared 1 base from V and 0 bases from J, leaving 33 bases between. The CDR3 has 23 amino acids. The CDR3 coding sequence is TGTGCTCTTGGGGAACCAAACTTCCCTTGGAGCCCCTTTGGATTCCACTACACCGATAAACTCATCTTT. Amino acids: CALGEPNFPWSPFGFHYTDKLIF.

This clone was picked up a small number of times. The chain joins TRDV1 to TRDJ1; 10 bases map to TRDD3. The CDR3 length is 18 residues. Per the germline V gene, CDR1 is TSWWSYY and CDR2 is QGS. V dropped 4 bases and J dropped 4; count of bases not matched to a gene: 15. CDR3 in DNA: TGTGCTCTTGGGGCGATCCTGCCTTACTGGGGGATTGTCGATAAACTCATCTTT. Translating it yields CALGAILPYWGIVDKLIF.

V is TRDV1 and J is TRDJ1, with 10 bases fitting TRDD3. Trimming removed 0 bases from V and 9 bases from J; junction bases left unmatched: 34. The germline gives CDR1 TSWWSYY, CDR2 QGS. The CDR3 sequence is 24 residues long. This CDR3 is CALGELSPRPYWGIRDPGFGQLIF. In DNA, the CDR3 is TGTGCTCTTGGGGAACTATCCCCCCGCCCTTACTGGGGGATCCGAGACCCCGGTTTCGGTCAACTCATCTTT.

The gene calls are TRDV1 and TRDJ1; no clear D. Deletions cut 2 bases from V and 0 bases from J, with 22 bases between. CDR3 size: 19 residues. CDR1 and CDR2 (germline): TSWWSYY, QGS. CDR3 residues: CALGEKPILFTEYTDKLIF. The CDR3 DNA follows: TGTGCTCTTGGGGAAAAGCCGATCCTCTTTACGGAGTACACCGATAAACTCATCTTT.

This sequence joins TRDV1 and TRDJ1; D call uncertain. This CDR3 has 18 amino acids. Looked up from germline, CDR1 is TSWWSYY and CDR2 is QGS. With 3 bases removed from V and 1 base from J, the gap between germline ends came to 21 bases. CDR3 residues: CALGDSTKVGRSTDKLIF. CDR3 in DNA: TGTGCTCTTGGGGATTCTACGAAGGTGGGTCGCTCCACCGATAAACTCATCTTT.

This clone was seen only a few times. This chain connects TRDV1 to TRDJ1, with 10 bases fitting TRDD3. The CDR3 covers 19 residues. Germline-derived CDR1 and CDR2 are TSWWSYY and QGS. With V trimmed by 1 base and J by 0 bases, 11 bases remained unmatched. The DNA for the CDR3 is TGTGCTCTTGGGGAACGAGGGGGATACGCAGAGAGGTACACCGATAAACTCATCTTT. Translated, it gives CALGERGGYAERYTDKLIF.

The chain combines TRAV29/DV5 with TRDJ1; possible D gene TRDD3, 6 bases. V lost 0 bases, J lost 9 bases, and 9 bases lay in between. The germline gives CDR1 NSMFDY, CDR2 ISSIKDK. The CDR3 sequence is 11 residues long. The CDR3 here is CAASGGSELIF. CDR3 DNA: TGTGCAGCAAGCGGGGGATCCGAACTCATCTTT.

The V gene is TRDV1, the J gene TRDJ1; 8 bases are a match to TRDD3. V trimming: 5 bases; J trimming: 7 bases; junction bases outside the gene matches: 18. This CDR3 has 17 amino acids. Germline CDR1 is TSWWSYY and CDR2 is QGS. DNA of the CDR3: TGTGCTCTTGGGCTCCAGGTCCGGGAACTGGGGGTTGGTAAACTCATCTTT. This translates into CALGLQVRELGVGKLIF.

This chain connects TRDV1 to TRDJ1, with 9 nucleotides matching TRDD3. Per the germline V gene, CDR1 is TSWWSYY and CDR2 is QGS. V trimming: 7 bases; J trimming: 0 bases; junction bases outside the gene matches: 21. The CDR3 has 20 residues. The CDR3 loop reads CALACSLTGGYPPYTDKLIF. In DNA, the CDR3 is TGTGCTCTTGCCTGCTCCCTAACCGGGGGATACCCCCCTTACACCGATAAACTCATCTTT.

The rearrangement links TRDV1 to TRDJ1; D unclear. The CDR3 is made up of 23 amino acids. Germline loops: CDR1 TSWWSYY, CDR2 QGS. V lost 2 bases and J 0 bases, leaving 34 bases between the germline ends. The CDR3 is CALGEVPNRFVLIADFYTDKLIF. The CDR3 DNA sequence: TGTGCTCTTGGGGAAGTCCCCAACCGCTTCGTACTGATCGCCGATTTCTACACCGATAAACTCATCTTT.

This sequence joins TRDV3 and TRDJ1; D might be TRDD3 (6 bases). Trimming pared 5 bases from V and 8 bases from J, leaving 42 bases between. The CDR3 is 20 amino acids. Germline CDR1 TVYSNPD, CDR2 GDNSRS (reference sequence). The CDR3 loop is CAPKGLYWDRTRSGSPKLIF. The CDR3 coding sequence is TGTGCCCCAAAAGGTCTGTACTGGGATCGAACTCGGAGTGGCAGCCCCAAACTCATCTTT.

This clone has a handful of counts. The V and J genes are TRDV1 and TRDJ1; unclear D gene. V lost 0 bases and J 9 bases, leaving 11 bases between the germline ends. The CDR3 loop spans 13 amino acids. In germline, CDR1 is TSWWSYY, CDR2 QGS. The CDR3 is CALGELDPQELIF. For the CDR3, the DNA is TGTGCTCTTGGGGAACTGGACCCTCAGGAACTCATCTTT.